A selection of T cell receptor beta chains follows, all from one sample in a study of blood T cell repertoires in COVID-19. Generated by immunoSEQ multiplex PCR, the TCRdb table keeps only in-frame clones and is missing some. Of 44,000 or so clones in the sample, approximately 71% were seen once. Sequenced input: peripheral blood. The source is a man at least 80 years old with acute or convalescent COVID-19. Both conserved end residues are part of each CDR3. A D gene is named only where the DNA matches it firmly. For some rows the clone size is stated as once, few or many, or as a class when expanded; others skip it.

d_gene: TRBD1
j_gene: TRBJ2-1
abundance: many
v_gene: TRBV27
CDR3nt: TGTGCCAGCAGTTTCCAGGGGGTTGTGAACAATGAGCAGTTCTTC
CDR3aa: CASSFQGVVNNEQFF

d_gene: .
j_gene: TRBJ1-1
abundance: few
v_gene: TRBV9
CDR3nt: TGTGCCAGCAGCTTTCGGCAGGACACTGAAGCTTTCTTT
CDR3aa: CASSFRQDTEAFF

d_gene: .
j_gene: TRBJ1-1
abundance: once
v_gene: TRBV6-1
CDR3nt: TGTGCCAGCAGTGAGCCGGCAGGTGAAGCTTTCTTT
CDR3aa: CASSEPAGEAFF

d_gene: .
j_gene: TRBJ2-2
abundance: .
v_gene: TRBV10-3
CDR3nt: TGTGCCATCAGTGAGGTCAGGATAGACGGGGAGCTGTTTTTT
CDR3aa: CAISEVRIDGELFF

d_gene: .
j_gene: TRBJ2-2
abundance: few
v_gene: TRBV11-3
CDR3nt: TGTGCCAGCAGCTCCAGGTGGGACTCAAACACCGGGGAGCTGTTTTTT
CDR3aa: CASSSRWDSNTGELFF

d_gene: .
j_gene: TRBJ2-5
abundance: .
v_gene: TRBV6-4
CDR3nt: TGTGCCAGCCCCCGAAGGCCCTCTAGCGAGCAAGAGACCCAGTACTTC
CDR3aa: CASPRRPSSEQETQYF

d_gene: TRBD2
j_gene: TRBJ2-7
abundance: few
v_gene: TRBV4-2
CDR3nt: TGTGCCAGCAGCGCTTGGACTAGCGGGAATTACGAGCAGTACTTC
CDR3aa: CASSAWTSGNYEQYF

d_gene: .
j_gene: TRBJ2-7
abundance: many
v_gene: TRBV6-1
CDR3nt: TGTGCCAGCAGTGATGGGGGCAGCCCGAGCTCCTACGAGCAGTACTTC
CDR3aa: CASSDGGSPSSYEQYF

d_gene: .
j_gene: TRBJ1-3
abundance: .
v_gene: TRBV19
CDR3nt: TGTGCCAGTACCCGGGAAGGCAGCCGCTCTGGAAACACCATATATTTT
CDR3aa: CASTREGSRSGNTIYF

d_gene: TRBD1
j_gene: TRBJ1-6
abundance: few
v_gene: TRBV27
CDR3nt: TGTGCCAGCAGCAGGGACAGGGCCGACGGTTCACCCCTCCACTTT
CDR3aa: CASSRDRADGSPLHF

d_gene: TRBD1
j_gene: TRBJ1-6
abundance: .
v_gene: TRBV30
CDR3nt: TGTGCCTGGAGACAAACAGGGGAGGCTTCACCCCTCCACTTT
CDR3aa: CAWRQTGEASPLHF

d_gene: .
j_gene: TRBJ1-5
abundance: once
v_gene: TRBV3-1/TRBV3-2
CDR3nt: TGTGCCAGCAGCCTACGGGGGCAGCCCCAGCATTTT
CDR3aa: CASSLRGQPQHF

d_gene: TRBD1
j_gene: TRBJ1-4
abundance: medium-sized
v_gene: TRBV19
CDR3nt: TGTGCCAGTAGTATCTCTCGACAGGGTATGAATGATGAAAAACTGTTTTTT
CDR3aa: CASSISRQGMNDEKLFF

d_gene: TRBD2
j_gene: TRBJ2-2
abundance: .
v_gene: TRBV11-2
CDR3nt: TGTGCCAGCAGCCGGCTAGCGGGAGCCACCGGGGAGCTGTTTTTT
CDR3aa: CASSRLAGATGELFF

d_gene: .
j_gene: TRBJ1-2
abundance: .
v_gene: TRBV18
CDR3nt: TGTGCCAGCTCGAATCCGGGGGGCCAGGGCTACACCTTC
CDR3aa: CASSNPGGQGYTF

d_gene: .
j_gene: TRBJ1-2
abundance: .
v_gene: TRBV2
CDR3nt: TGTGCCAGCAGAGACGCCCAGGGATCCTATGGCTACACCTTC
CDR3aa: CASRDAQGSYGYTF

d_gene: .
j_gene: TRBJ1-1
abundance: few
v_gene: TRBV5-4
CDR3nt: TGTGCCAGCAGCTTGGGGAGGGACACTGAAGCTTTCTTT
CDR3aa: CASSLGRDTEAFF

d_gene: TRBD1
j_gene: TRBJ1-1
abundance: .
v_gene: TRBV7-2
CDR3nt: TGTGCCAGCAGCCCCGACAGGGGACGGAACACTGAAGCTTTCTTT
CDR3aa: CASSPDRGRNTEAFF

d_gene: TRBD1
j_gene: TRBJ1-2
abundance: .
v_gene: TRBV29-1
CDR3nt: TGCAGCGTTGACGGGACAGGGGGCTGGGACTATGGCTACACCTTC
CDR3aa: CSVDGTGGWDYGYTF

d_gene: TRBD2
j_gene: TRBJ2-1
abundance: once
v_gene: TRBV7-2
CDR3nt: TGTGCCAGCAGCCCTGCCTCGGGACTAGCGGGAGAGCAGTTCTTC
CDR3aa: CASSPASGLAGEQFF

d_gene: .
j_gene: TRBJ1-6
abundance: once
v_gene: TRBV5-1
CDR3nt: TGCGCCAGCAGCTTCTCCTCCGGGGGTGAAAGTTCACCCCTCCACTTT
CDR3aa: CASSFSSGGESSPLHF

d_gene: .
j_gene: TRBJ1-6
abundance: .
v_gene: TRBV30
CDR3nt: TGTGCCTTCCAGGCAGAGGGCGATTCACCCCTCCACTTT
CDR3aa: CAFQAEGDSPLHF

d_gene: .
j_gene: TRBJ2-1
abundance: .
v_gene: TRBV2
CDR3nt: TGTGCCAGCAGGGACTACGACGCGACCTACAATGAGCAGTTCTTC
CDR3aa: CASRDYDATYNEQFF

d_gene: .
j_gene: TRBJ1-4
abundance: .
v_gene: TRBV18
CDR3nt: TGTGCCAGCTCAGAGAGTAATGAAAAACTGTTTTTT
CDR3aa: CASSESNEKLFF

d_gene: TRBD1
j_gene: TRBJ1-1
abundance: .
v_gene: TRBV7-9
CDR3nt: TGTGCCAGCAGCGTTGGACAGGGTGGACTGAACACTGAAGCTTTCTTT
CDR3aa: CASSVGQGGLNTEAFF

d_gene: .
j_gene: TRBJ1-6
abundance: few
v_gene: TRBV9
CDR3nt: TGTGCCAGCAACAGCCCACAGGGCTGGAATTCACCCCTCCACTTT
CDR3aa: CASNSPQGWNSPLHF

d_gene: .
j_gene: TRBJ1-2
abundance: .
v_gene: TRBV6-5
CDR3nt: TGTGCCAGCAGTTACTCGACAGCTAACTATGGCTACACCTTC
CDR3aa: CASSYSTANYGYTF

d_gene: TRBD1
j_gene: TRBJ1-1
abundance: once
v_gene: TRBV7-3
CDR3nt: TGTGCCAGCAGCTTAAAGGGACAGGGGGCAGTCACTGAAGCTTTCTTT
CDR3aa: CASSLKGQGAVTEAFF

d_gene: .
j_gene: TRBJ1-1
abundance: .
v_gene: TRBV19
CDR3nt: TGTGCCAGTAGTTCGTACATGAACACTGAAGCTTTCTTT
CDR3aa: CASSSYMNTEAFF

d_gene: TRBD1
j_gene: TRBJ2-1
abundance: .
v_gene: TRBV5-8
CDR3nt: TGTGCCAGCAGCTTGGCCGGGACAGTGGAGTACAATGAGCAGTTCTTC
CDR3aa: CASSLAGTVEYNEQFF

d_gene: TRBD1
j_gene: TRBJ1-2
abundance: .
v_gene: TRBV3-1/TRBV3-2
CDR3nt: TGTGCCAGCAGCCGAGAAGGGGGCGGCTATGGCTACACCTTC
CDR3aa: CASSREGGGYGYTF

d_gene: .
j_gene: TRBJ1-5
abundance: few
v_gene: TRBV7-6
CDR3nt: TGTGCCAGCAGCTTCCCAGGGGAGGGTCAGCCCCAGCATTTT
CDR3aa: CASSFPGEGQPQHF